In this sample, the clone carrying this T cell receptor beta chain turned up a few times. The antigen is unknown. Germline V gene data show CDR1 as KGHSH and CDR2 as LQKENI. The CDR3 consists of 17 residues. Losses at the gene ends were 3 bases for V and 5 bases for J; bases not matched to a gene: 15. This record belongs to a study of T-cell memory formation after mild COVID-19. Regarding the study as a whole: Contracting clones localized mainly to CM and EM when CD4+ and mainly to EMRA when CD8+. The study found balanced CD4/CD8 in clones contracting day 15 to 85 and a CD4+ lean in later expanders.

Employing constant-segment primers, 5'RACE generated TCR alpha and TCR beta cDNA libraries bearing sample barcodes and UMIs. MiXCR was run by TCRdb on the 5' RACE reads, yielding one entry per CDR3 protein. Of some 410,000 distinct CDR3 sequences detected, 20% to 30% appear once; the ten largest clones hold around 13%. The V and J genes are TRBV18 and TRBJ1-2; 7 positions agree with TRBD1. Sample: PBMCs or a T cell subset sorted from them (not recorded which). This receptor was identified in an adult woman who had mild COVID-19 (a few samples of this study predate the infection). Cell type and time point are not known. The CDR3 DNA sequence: TGTGCCAGCTCACCGGACAGGAGCAAAGGAAGGGGTTATGGCTACACCTTC. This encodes CASSPDRSKGRGYGYTF.